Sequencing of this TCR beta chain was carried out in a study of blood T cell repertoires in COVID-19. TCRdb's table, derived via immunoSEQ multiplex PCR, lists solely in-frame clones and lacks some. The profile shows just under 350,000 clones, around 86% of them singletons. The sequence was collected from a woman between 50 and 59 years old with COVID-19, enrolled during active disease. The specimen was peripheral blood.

CDR3 amino acids: CAITGHNEQFF. CDR3 nucleotide sequence: TGTGCCATAACAGGGCACAATGAGCAGTTCTTC. The V and J genes are TRBV10-3 and TRBJ2-1; a possible D gene is TRBD1 (6 bases). From germline, CDR1 is ENHRY and CDR2 SYGVKD. This CDR3 spans 11 amino acids. Trimming took 9 bases from V and 5 from J, leaving 8 bases between them.